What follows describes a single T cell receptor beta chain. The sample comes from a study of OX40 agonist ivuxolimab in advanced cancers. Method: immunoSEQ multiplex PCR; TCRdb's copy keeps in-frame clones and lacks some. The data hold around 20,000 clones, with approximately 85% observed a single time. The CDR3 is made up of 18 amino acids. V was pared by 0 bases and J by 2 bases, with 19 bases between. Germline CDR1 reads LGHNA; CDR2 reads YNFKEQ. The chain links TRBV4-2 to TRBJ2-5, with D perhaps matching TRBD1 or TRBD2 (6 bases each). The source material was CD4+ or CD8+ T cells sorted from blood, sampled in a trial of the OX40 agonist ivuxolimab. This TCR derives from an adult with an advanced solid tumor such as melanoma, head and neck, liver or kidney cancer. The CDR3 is CASSQEIDGGPPQETQYF. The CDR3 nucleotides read TGTGCCAGCAGCCAAGAAATAGACGGGGGCCCTCCACAAGAGACCCAGTACTTC.